The present TCR beta chain was sequenced within a study of beta chain features in type 1 diabetes. This clone was recorded only once. Expressed TCRB transcripts were sequenced because the isolated RNA had all been reverse transcribed beforehand. Here immunoSEQ multiplex PCR was the method, and the copy in TCRdb shows in-frame clones only, minus some. The data hold about 40,000 clones, with roughly 49% observed a single time. The CDR3 runs to 13 residues. CDR1 is SNHLY, CDR2 FYNNEI, per germline. V lost 5 bases to trimming and J lost 1 base, with 8 bases between them. This TCR came from a young woman in good health. The specimen sequenced was central memory CD4+ T cells from blood. This chain links TRBV2 with TRBJ1-2; D gene uncertain. CDR3 DNA sequence: TGTGCCAGCAGTATACGGGATAACTATGGCTACACCTTC. This gives the protein CASSIRDNYGYTF.